This TCR beta chain emerged from a study of vaccination and CD4 T cells after COVID-19. The V gene lost 7 bases and the J gene lost 7 bases, with 17 bases spanning the gap. Germline CDR1 is MNHNS and CDR2 is SASEGT. The CDR3 covers 14 residues. The treatment was: roughly 10-day PBMC culture with coronavirus spike peptide pools or control peptides (ViraFEST assay). Regarding this clonotype: No antigen is known for it.

Oncomine TCR Beta short-read sequencing was applied to DNA from cultured CD4+ T cells. TCRdb fed the PCR reads into MiXCR, producing one record per CDR3 protein. The sample yields around 10,000 distinct CDR3 sequences, around a third seen once. V and J are TRBV6-1 and TRBJ1-5, with D unresolved. The sequencing used CD4+ T cells from blood, cultured in vitro, collected after SARS-CoV-2 vaccination. The TCR comes from a human donor who had recovered from COVID-19. The CDR3 bases are TGTGCCAGCATCCTAATGGCCTTCAACCAGCCCCAGCATTTT. It codes for CASILMAFNQPQHF.